Listed below are T cell receptor beta chains from one sample, sequenced in a study of cytomegalovirus exposure and HLA in healthy donors. Profiling relied on immunoSEQ multiplex PCR, and the TCRdb table lists in-frame clones only, not all of them. The table has roughly 110,000 clones, about 70% seen once. The sample taken for sequencing was PBMCs. These receptors all stem from a female donor in good health and CMV-seronegative. Both conserved end residues are trimmed from each CDR3. D genes are given only for firm matches. Part of the rows lack a size; the others show once, few, many or a class for expanded clones.

j_gene	v_gene	d_gene	abundance	CDR3aa
TRBJ1-4	TRBV15	.	medium-sized	ATSRGATNEKLF
TRBJ2-7	TRBV30	TRBD2	.	AWAGLAGPKPPYEQY
TRBJ1-2	TRBV21-1	.	once	ASHLDGGEKGYT
TRBJ2-7	TRBV5-4	TRBD1	.	AVTNRGRNYEQY
TRBJ1-6	TRBV10-1	.	.	ASSRDTKDSPLH
TRBJ1-5	TRBV2	TRBD1	.	ASSESSTGGWVNQPQH
TRBJ2-7	TRBV7-2	.	few	ASSSQGGLEQY
TRBJ1-1	TRBV5-1	.	few	ATSYNMNTEAF
TRBJ1-4	TRBV7-2	.	.	ASSPGSTTNEKLF
TRBJ1-4	TRBV7-9	TRBD1	.	ASSHGQGGTNEKLF
TRBJ2-7	TRBV4-2	TRBD2	few	ASSQTPSGPLHEQY
TRBJ2-5	TRBV7-9	.	.	ASSLVPGETQY
TRBJ1-1	TRBV5-5	.	few	ASSLTDWNTEAF
TRBJ1-5	TRBV15	.	.	ATSGQTGEGQPQH
TRBJ2-2	TRBV9	.	.	ASSVGTEDTGELF
TRBJ2-1	TRBV11-2	.	.	ASSLTGSSIGEQF
TRBJ2-5	TRBV4-2	TRBD1	.	ASSQRGRRGRGAVETQY
TRBJ2-3	TRBV2	.	few	ASSPRLSSSTDTQY
TRBJ2-1	TRBV5-1	TRBD2	few	ASNPSGGFYNEQF
TRBJ1-1	TRBV30	.	.	AWSVGFNTEAF
TRBJ2-3	TRBV7-2	.	.	ASSFTSGTNTDTQY
TRBJ2-1	TRBV28	.	once	ASSLGSNEQF
TRBJ2-1	TRBV7-9	TRBD2	.	ASSLSGRGDNEQF
TRBJ1-4	TRBV6-1	TRBD1	.	ATFPLGGASEKLF
TRBJ2-7	TRBV5-5	.	.	ASSLAGSLSYEQY
TRBJ2-7	TRBV4-2	.	.	ASSQGRTYEQY
TRBJ2-7	TRBV7-2	.	once	ASSLISGDLEQY
TRBJ1-2	TRBV5-1	.	.	ASSLAGFSNYGYT
TRBJ2-3	TRBV7-9	.	.	ASSLVAGADTQY
TRBJ2-2	TRBV27	TRBD1	few	ASHPYLETGAWVRELF
TRBJ2-7	TRBV19	.	.	ASSTGTPYEQY
TRBJ2-3	TRBV20-1	.	.	SARAGLPQY
TRBJ2-7	TRBV4-1	TRBD2	.	ASSLPGTSDEQY
TRBJ2-6	TRBV5-1	.	.	ASSPGLSGANVLT
TRBJ1-1	TRBV16	.	.	ASSQFRGENTEAF
TRBJ2-1	TRBV7-9	TRBD1	.	ASSSGQGWNEQF
TRBJ2-3	TRBV9	TRBD2	.	ASSQSGRAADTQY
TRBJ2-3	TRBV6-1	.	.	ASSEALGDTQY
TRBJ2-1	TRBV7-9	.	once	ASSLSGRRGNEQF
TRBJ2-5	TRBV14	.	.	ASSPRGTGTQY
TRBJ1-1	TRBV30	.	once	AWSQGNTEAF
TRBJ2-3	TRBV6-6	.	once	ASAPRGSTDTQY
.	TRBV4-3	TRBD2	.	ASSHGRGLATEQY
TRBJ2-1	TRBV7-2	.	.	ASSLAGVHNEQF
TRBJ2-7	TRBV5-1	TRBD2	few	ASSSVAGGTYEQY
TRBJ2-1	TRBV13	.	.	ASSPRFARGNINEQF